Following are 4 T cell receptor beta chains from one sample sequenced in a study of breast tumors, draining lymph nodes, adjacent tissues. Each CDR3 protein is one row after TCRdb ran MiXCR on the multiplex PCR reads. The table records some 22,000 distinct CDR3 sequences, around 55% of them present only once. The sample was breast tumor tissue. The source is a female donor with breast cancer. Some clones in this sample may be carry-over from other donors' samples.

J is TRBJ2-5 and V is TRBV6-5; D call uncertain. Looked up from germline, CDR1 is MNHEY and CDR2 is SVGAGI. V dropped 5 bases and J dropped 2 bases, with 12 bases sitting between them. CDR3 length: 14 residues. The CDR3 nucleotides are TGTGCCAGCAGTGATGACCTGTTGCAAGAGACCCAGTACTTC. It yields the protein CASSDDLLQETQYF.

V is TRBV7-9 and J is TRBJ2-1; 10 bases line up with TRBD2. Germline V CDR1 and CDR2: SEHNR, FQNEAQ (reference sequence). This CDR3 contains 14 residues. Trimming at V came to 5 bases and at J to 7 bases, leaving 5 bases not matched to a gene. The DNA for the CDR3 is TGTGCCAGCAGCCCCCAGACTAGCGGGAATGAGCAGTTCTTC. Protein: CASSPQTSGNEQFF.

This clonotype was counted many times. The chain uses TRBV12-3 or TRBV12-4 and TRBJ2-3; TRBD2 matches 9 bases. The CDR3 is 11 amino acids. The CDR3 region has the DNA TGTGCACTCCGAGCGGGGGGTTCGCAGTATTTT. Translating it yields CALRAGGSQYF.

This clonotype has ten or more counts. This sequence joins TRBV6-1 and TRBJ2-5; perhaps TRBD2 as D (6 bases). V lost 7 bases to trimming and J lost 2 bases, with 11 bases between them. This CDR3 comprises 13 residues. From germline, CDR1 is MNHNS and CDR2 SASEGT. CDR3 protein: CASNLARQETQYF. The CDR3 bases are TGTGCCAGCAATCTAGCGCGACAAGAGACCCAGTACTTC.